This entry lists 26 T cell receptor beta chains sequenced from one sample in a study of T cells in narcolepsy. TCRdb's table, derived via immunoSEQ multiplex PCR, lists solely in-frame clones and lacks some. The repertoire includes some 30,000 clones, over 75% of them detected once, and under 1% sits in the top ten. What was sequenced was memory (CD45RA-) CD4+ T cells from blood. The receptors originated from a human donor in good health.

The CDR3 reads CASTTGTSYGEQYF. CDR3 coding DNA: TGTGCCAGCACGACCGGGACTAGCTACGGCGAGCAGTACTTC. This chain uses TRBV6-1 with TRBJ2-7; 9 bases align to TRBD2. The CDR3 spans 14 residues. With 7 bases clipped from V and 6 bases from J, the junction kept 10 bases outside the gene matches. Germline CDR1 and CDR2: MNHNS and SASEGT.

V and J are TRBV30 and TRBJ1-5, with TRBD1 matching 10 bases. Looked up from germline, CDR1 is GTSNPN and CDR2 is SVGIG (reference sequence). The CDR3 has 14 residues. The V gene end was trimmed by 7 bases and the J gene end by 6 bases; junction bases not matched to a gene: 9. CDR3 DNA sequence: TGTGCCTATACCGGGACAGGGGAGGGTCAGCCCCAGCATTTT. The encoded protein is CAYTGTGEGQPQHF.

There are a few counts of this clone. The chain uses TRBV7-9 and TRBJ2-1; 13 bases match TRBD2. The CDR3 loop spans 15 amino acids. Per the germline V gene, CDR1 is SEHNR and CDR2 is FQNEAQ (reference sequence). Trimming cost V 5 bases and J 12 bases; bases outside gene matches: 10. This CDR3 reads CASSVPGLAGIGQFF. The CDR3 bases are TGTGCCAGCAGCGTGCCGGGACTAGCGGGAATAGGGCAGTTCTTC.

This clone was seen once. The chain employs TRBV30 and TRBJ2-3; D call uncertain. Germline CDR1 and CDR2: GTSNPN and SVGIG (reference sequence). The CDR3 loop spans 14 amino acids. V was pared by 1 base and J by 1 base, with 9 bases between. For the CDR3, the DNA is TGTGCCTGGAGTGCCGGGTTAGGCACAGATACGCAGTATTTT. It is translated as CAWSAGLGTDTQYF. Complete variable domain (other parts from reference TRBV30 and TRBJ2-3): SQTIHQWPATLVQPVGSPLSLECTVEGTSNPNLYWYRQAAGRGLQLLFYSVGIGQISSEVPQNLSASRPQDRQFILSSKKLLLSDSGFYLCAWSAGLGTDTQYFGPGTRLTVL.

The chain joins TRBV6-1 to TRBJ1-2; D is unresolved. Germline CDR1 MNHNS, CDR2 SASEGT. V lost 1 base to trimming and J lost 4 bases, with 13 bases between them. The CDR3 totals 15 residues. The CDR3 nucleotides read TGTGCCAGCAGTGAAGGCAGGCCTCCTCTCTATGGCTACACCTTC. It is translated as CASSEGRPPLYGYTF.

This chain connects TRBV6-1 to TRBJ2-6; 7 bases line up with TRBD2. Germline lookup yields CDR1 MNHNS and CDR2 SASEGT. With V trimmed by 10 bases and J by 4 bases, 4 bases remained unmatched. This CDR3 is 13 amino acids long. DNA of the CDR3: TGTGCCACCCGGGGGGAGGGGGCCAACGTCCTGACTTTC. Its translation: CATRGEGANVLTF.

This clone is a singleton in its sample. The rearrangement uses TRBV5-4 and TRBJ2-7; tentatively, D is TRBD2 (5 bases). V was shortened by 0 bases and J by 2 bases, with 6 bases between the two germline ends. Germline values: CDR1 SGHNT, CDR2 YYREEE (reference sequence). The CDR3 consists of 13 residues. This CDR3 reads CASSLGGPYEQYF. The CDR3 region has the DNA TGTGCCAGCAGCTTGGGCGGGCCCTACGAGCAGTACTTC.

The rearrangement uses TRBV4-1 and TRBJ1-1; TRBD1 is a possible D gene (5 bases). CDR1 is MGHRA, CDR2 YSYEKL, per germline. V dropped 4 bases and J dropped 6 bases, with 12 bases sitting between them. The CDR3 length is 13 residues. For the CDR3, the DNA is TGCGCCAGCAGCCGACCAGGGTCCCCTGAAGCTTTCTTT. Its translation: CASSRPGSPEAFF.

The chain links TRBV7-9 to TRBJ2-5; 12 bases map to TRBD1. The germline V gene encodes CDR1 SEHNR and CDR2 FQNEAQ (reference sequence). V gave up 4 bases and J gave up 6 bases; unmatched junction bases: 6. This CDR3 spans 15 amino acids. The CDR3 DNA reads TGTGCCAGCAGCTCGGGACAGGGGGCGATGAAGACCCAGTACTTC. It translates to CASSSGQGAMKTQYF.

The J gene is TRBJ2-3, the V gene TRBV5-1; D is uncertain. The CDR3 spans 15 residues. Germline CDR1 SGHRS, CDR2 YFSETQ. V was pared by 0 bases and J by 0 bases, with 8 bases between. CDR3 DNA: TGCGCCAGCAGCTTGGCCGGCGTGAGCACAGATACGCAGTATTTT. It codes for CASSLAGVSTDTQYF.

The V and J genes are TRBV6-6 and TRBJ2-1; the match to TRBD2 covers 13 bases. The CDR3 spans 16 residues. CDR1 MNHNY and CDR2 SVGAGI come from the germline V gene (reference sequence). V gave up 0 bases and J gave up 5 bases; unmatched junction bases: 1. Here the CDR3 reads CASSYSGTSGNNEQFF. The CDR3 DNA sequence: TGTGCCAGCAGTTACTCCGGGACTAGCGGGAACAATGAGCAGTTCTTC.

The V and J genes are TRBV29-1 and TRBJ1-2; D gene ambiguous. V lost 0 bases and J 2 bases, leaving 1 base between the germline ends. Germline V gene sequence: CDR1 SQVTM, CDR2 ANQGSEA. This CDR3 is built from 11 residues. The CDR3 spells CSVEDNYGYTF. The CDR3 DNA reads as TGCAGCGTTGAAGACAACTATGGCTACACCTTC. Variable domain in full (rest from reference TRBV29-1 and TRBJ1-2): SAVISQKPSRDICQRGTSLTIQCQVDSQVTMMFWYRQQPGQSLTLIATANQGSEATYESGFVIDKFPISRPNLTFSTLTVSNMSPEDSSIYLCSVEDNYGYTFGSGTRLTVV.

The J gene is TRBJ2-1, the V gene TRBV19; no reliable D call. V gave up 4 bases and J gave up 4 bases, with 5 bases separating them. Germline CDR1 reads LNHDA; CDR2 reads SQIVND (reference sequence). The CDR3 has 12 residues. The CDR3 loop reads CASSNSYNEQFF. CDR3 DNA sequence: TGTGCCAGTAGTAACTCATACAATGAGCAGTTCTTC. The whole variable domain, remainder taken from reference TRBV19 and TRBJ2-1, is DGGITQSPKYLFRKEGQNVTLSCEQNLNHDAMYWYRQDPGQGLRLIYYSQIVNDFQKGDIAEGYSVSREKKESFPLTVTSAQKNPTAFYLCASSNSYNEQFFGPGTRLTVL.

In this sample, this clone turned up a few times. The chain combines TRBV21-1 with TRBJ1-5. TRBV21-1 is shown as a pseudogene. The CDR3 consists of 14 residues. CDR3 residues: CASSYMRGNQPQHF. The CDR3 bases are TGTGCCAGCAGCTACATGCGGGGCAATCAGCCCCAGCATTTT.

The chain couples TRBV7-9 to TRBJ2-5; D is uncertain. CDR1 and CDR2 from the germline V gene are SEHNR and FQNEAQ (reference sequence). Trimming took off 5 bases at V and 2 bases at J, with 0 bases between the two ends. This CDR3 is 10 amino acids long. The CDR3 nucleotides are TGTGCCAGCAGCCAAGAGACCCAGTACTTC. It translates to CASSQETQYF.

The chain uses TRBV28 and TRBJ2-3; possibly TRBD1 or TRBD2 for D (5 bases each). The V gene lost 6 bases and the J gene lost 1 base, with 14 bases spanning the gap. The CDR3 runs 15 residues. Germline CDR1 and CDR2: MDHEN and SYDVKM. The DNA for the CDR3 is TGTGCCAGCAGCCCCCTGGGACGGGGCACAGATACGCAGTATTTT. This gives the protein CASSPLGRGTDTQYF.

The CDR3, as DNA: TGTGCCAGCAGCTTAAATCAGGGTAACCTACACGAGCAGTACTTC. Its protein product is CASSLNQGNLHEQYF. This chain joins TRBV7-2 and TRBJ2-7; the D gene is possibly TRBD1 (5 bases). Looked up from germline, CDR1 is SGHTA and CDR2 is FQGNSA. This CDR3 is 15 amino acids long. V was cut by 2 bases and J by 5 bases, with 16 bases left in between.

With regard to this clone: An end of the junction differs from the germline gene, which may be a read error. V and J are TRBV20-1 and TRBJ2-3, with TRBD2 matching over 10 bases. CDR3 length equals 11 residues. Germline CDR1 reads DFQATT; CDR2 reads SNEGSKA (reference sequence). The CDR3 spells CSAMSSGGRNF. The CDR3 region has the DNA TGCAGTGCTATGTCTAGCGGGGGCAGGAATTTT.

The chain is built from TRBV19 and TRBJ1-5; perhaps TRBD1 as D (5 bases). This CDR3 has 15 residues. Germline lookup yields CDR1 LNHDA and CDR2 SQIVND (reference sequence). Trimming took 3 bases from V and 4 from J, leaving 13 bases between them. The CDR3 DNA reads as TGTGCCAGTAGTATTGTTACAGGACTTAATCAGCCCCAGCATTTT. As protein: CASSIVTGLNQPQHF. Supplemented by reference TRBV19 and TRBJ1-5, the full variable domain reads DGGITQSPKYLFRKEGQNVTLSCEQNLNHDAMYWYRQDPGQGLRLIYYSQIVNDFQKGDIAEGYSVSREKKESFPLTVTSAQKNPTAFYLCASSIVTGLNQPQHFGDGTRLSIL.

The CDR3 region is CASSLDGTGTYGYTF. The CDR3 nucleotides read TGCGCCAGCAGCTTGGACGGGACAGGGACCTATGGCTACACCTTC. The chain joins TRBV5-1 to TRBJ1-2; TRBD1 matches at 9 bases. The CDR3 extends over 15 amino acids. Germline CDR1 reads SGHRS; CDR2 reads YFSETQ. The J segment lost 4 bases and the V segment lost 0 bases, leaving 4 bases of the junction unmatched.

This chain joins TRBV5-5 and TRBJ2-6; D remains unclear. CDR3 length: 19 amino acids. CDR1 and CDR2 (germline): SGHKS, YYEKEE (reference sequence). Trimming pared 0 bases from V and 0 bases from J, leaving 16 bases between. The CDR3 DNA is TGTGCCAGCAGCTTGGCAGGCAGTAAGGCCTACTCTGGGGCCAACGTCCTGACTTTC. The encoded protein is CASSLAGSKAYSGANVLTF.

The gene calls are TRBV9 and TRBJ2-1; D assignment may be TRBD1 or TRBD2 (5 bases each). Germline CDR1 is SGDLS and CDR2 is YYNGEE. V was cut by 4 bases and J by 7 bases, with 15 bases left in between. This CDR3 has 14 residues. For the CDR3, the DNA is TGTGCCAGCAGCAATAGGGACGTCTGGAATGAGCAGTTCTTC. The encoded protein is CASSNRDVWNEQFF.

The chain recombines TRBV9 with TRBJ2-1; D is undetermined. The CDR3 runs 14 residues. The V and J ends lost 4 bases and 10 bases respectively, with 18 bases between them. The germline CDR1 and CDR2 sequences are SGDLS and YYNGEE. The chain's CDR3 is CASSPSMSRPEQFF. The DNA of the CDR3 is TGTGCCAGCAGCCCAAGTATGAGCCGGCCGGAGCAGTTCTTC. Variable domain in full (rest from reference TRBV9 and TRBJ2-1): DSGVTQTPKHLITATGQRVTLRCSPRSGDLSVYWYQQSLDQGLQFLIQYYNGEERAKGNILERFSAQQFPDLHSELNLSSLELGDSALYFCASSPSMSRPEQFFGPGTRLTVL.

V is TRBV7-9 and J is TRBJ2-7; 14 positions agree with TRBD2. V gave up 5 bases and J gave up 7 bases; unmatched junction bases: 10. The V gene's germline CDR1 is SEHNR and CDR2 FQNEAQ (reference sequence). The CDR3 is 16 amino acids. CDR3 nucleotide sequence: TGTGCCAGCAGCCTCAGACTAGCGGGAGGGCACGGGGAGCAGTACTTC. Amino acids: CASSLRLAGGHGEQYF.

The rearrangement joins TRBV6-5 to TRBJ1-3, with 8 bases aligning to TRBD1. CDR3 length: 16 residues. With V trimmed by 0 bases and J by 4 bases, 5 bases remained unmatched. Germline CDR1 MNHEY, CDR2 SVGAGI. In DNA form, the CDR3 reads TGTGCCAGCAGTTACTCCTCGACAGGGGCCGGAAACACCATATATTTT. Its translation is CASSYSSTGAGNTIYF.

The chain employs TRBV10-3 and TRBJ2-3; 10 bases agree with TRBD2. The CDR3 consists of 14 residues. J was trimmed by 8 bases and V by 8 bases; bases with no gene match: 10. Germline V gene sequence: CDR1 ENHRY, CDR2 SYGVKD. The CDR3 DNA reads as TGTGCCATCGGGCCAGCGGGAGGGCAGGTTACGCAGTATTTT. It codes for CAIGPAGGQVTQYF.